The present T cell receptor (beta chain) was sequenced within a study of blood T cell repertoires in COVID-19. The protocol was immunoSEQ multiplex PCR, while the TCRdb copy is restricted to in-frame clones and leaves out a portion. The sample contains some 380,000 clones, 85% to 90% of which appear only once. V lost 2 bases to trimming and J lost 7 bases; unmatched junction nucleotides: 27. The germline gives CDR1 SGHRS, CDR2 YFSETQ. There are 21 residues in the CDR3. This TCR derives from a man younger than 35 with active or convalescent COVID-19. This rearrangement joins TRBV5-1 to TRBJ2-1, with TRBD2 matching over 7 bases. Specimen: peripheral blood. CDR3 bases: TGCGCCAGCAGCTTCGAATTTACTTCCGGGACGAGCTCTCCCGGGAGGAATGAGCAGTTCTTC. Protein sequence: CASSFEFTSGTSSPGRNEQFF.